This section outlines one T cell receptor beta chain sequence together with its context. Its matching antigen is unknown. The PCR used 60 Vbeta and 13 Jbeta primers. Produced via immunoSEQ multiplex PCR; TCRdb's table is partial and in-frame only. The table shows about 120,000 clones, with approximately 83% occurring only once. This entry is derived from a study of cytomegalovirus exposure and HLA in healthy donors. As for the study in general: Around 78 million unique TCRs, all from HLA-typed donors, were included in an early release of the data.

V lost 4 bases to trimming and J lost 7 bases, with 18 bases between them. Germline CDR1 SGHTS, CDR2 YDEGEE. This CDR3 comprises 15 residues. Study conclusions and caveats: The authors later linked a missense DCLRE1C variant to TCR beta V- and J-gene trimming. A later analysis reportedly found fewer N-insertions in an Asian-associated ancestry cluster than the approximately 700-donor mean.

Material: PBMCs. The chain uses TRBV5-8 and TRBJ1-5, with D maybe TRBD1 (6 bases). The clonotype was recovered from a man aged 35-49 years in good health and CMV-seronegative. In DNA, the CDR3 is TGTGCCAGCAGCCAGGGTCTTTACAGGGAACAGCCCCAGCATTTT. Its protein is CASSQGLYREQPQHF. Filled out from reference TRBV5-8 and TRBJ1-5, the complete variable domain reads EAGVTQSPTHLIKTRGQQATLRCSPISGHTSVYWYQQALGLGLQFLLWYDEGEERNRGNFPPRFSGRQFPNYSSELNVNALELEDSALYLCASSQGLYREQPQHFGDGTRLSIL.